This section outlines one T cell receptor (beta chain) sequence together with its context. The antigen is undetermined. Generated by immunoSEQ multiplex PCR, the TCRdb table keeps only in-frame clones and is missing some. The repertoire holds about 55,000 clones, with over 60% as singletons. This specimen belongs to a study of a mutant IDH1 vaccine in newly diagnosed glioma. Time point indicated: week 47, end of study. Each vaccine dose was 300 ug of mutant IDH1 20-mer peptide, with topical imiquimod. The CDR3 runs 15 residues. Deletions cut 2 bases from V and 7 bases from J, with 12 bases between. Germline V gene lookup returns CDR1 LGHNA and CDR2 YSLEER.

Sequenced material: PBMCs, taken from a glioma patient whose treatment included an IDH1 peptide vaccine. This sequence originates from a woman aged 35 to 49 with glioma. Some clones in this sample may be carry-over from other donors' samples. The chain has TRBV4-3 and TRBJ1-6; the D gene is possibly TRBD1 (5 bases). For the CDR3, the DNA is TGCGCCAGCAGCCAACAACCGGGACGGAATTCACCCCTCCACTTT. Encoded protein: CASSQQPGRNSPLHF.